One sample yielded the 17 T cell receptor beta chains listed below, sequenced in a study of cytotoxic CD8 clonotypes in ibrutinib-treated CLL. The protocol was immunoSEQ multiplex PCR, while the TCRdb copy is restricted to in-frame clones and leaves out a portion. The sample consists of 100,000 to 150,000 clones, 70% to 90% of them appearing once. Sequencing was performed on PBMCs, taken after 24 months of ibrutinib treatment. These receptors were taken from a human donor with chronic lymphocytic leukemia.

This chain joins TRBV11-2 and TRBJ2-1; tentatively, D is TRBD2 (6 bases). The germline V gene has CDR1 SGHAT and CDR2 FQNNGV. V lost 1 base, J lost 0 bases, and 10 bases lay in between. This CDR3 contains 16 residues. The CDR3 DNA sequence: TGTGCCAGCAGCTTAGGGACTACCCTCTCCTACAATGAGCAGTTCTTC. Protein: CASSLGTTLSYNEQFF.

The V and J genes are TRBV19 and TRBJ1-2, with D maybe TRBD1 (5 bases). CDR3 length equals 14 residues. With 3 bases removed from V and 6 bases from J, the gap between germline ends came to 14 bases. Germline V CDR1 and CDR2: LNHDA, SQIVND (reference sequence). This CDR3 is CASSMSGRADGYTF. DNA for the CDR3: TGTGCCAGTAGTATGAGTGGCAGGGCTGATGGCTACACCTTC. The full variable domain, completed using reference TRBV19 and TRBJ1-2, is DGGITQSPKYLFRKEGQNVTLSCEQNLNHDAMYWYRQDPGQGLRLIYYSQIVNDFQKGDIAEGYSVSREKKESFPLTVTSAQKNPTAFYLCASSMSGRADGYTFGSGTRLTVV.

The table lists this clone with a few counts. V and J are TRBV6-1 and TRBJ1-5, with D unclear. V lost 11 bases, J lost 2 bases, and 13 bases lay in between. Germline V gene sequence: CDR1 MNHNS, CDR2 SASEGT. CDR3 size: 13 residues. The CDR3 here is CAGRTDRNQPQHF. CDR3 coding DNA: TGTGCCGGGAGAACGGATCGCAATCAGCCCCAGCATTTT.

As DNA, the CDR3 is TGTGCCAGCTTAGTGGACAGGGCGAACACCGGGGAGCTGTTTTTT. It yields the protein CASLVDRANTGELFF. This chain joins TRBV28 and TRBJ2-2; 8 bases are a match to TRBD1. The CDR3 runs 15 residues. Trimming took 8 bases from V and 0 from J; bases not matched to a gene: 5. Germline V gene lookup returns CDR1 MDHEN and CDR2 SYDVKM.

This clone was seen just once. The rearrangement links TRBV28 to TRBJ1-1; no clear D. Germline assignment: CDR1 MDHEN and CDR2 SYDVKM. The CDR3 length is 14 residues. Trimming stripped 3 bases from V and 2 bases from J, with 10 bases between. CDR3 amino acids: CASSFRRGNTEAFF. In DNA, the CDR3 is TGTGCCAGCAGTTTCCGGCGGGGAAACACTGAAGCTTTCTTT.

The CDR3 spells CASSQASGQGGNQPQHF. CDR3 DNA sequence: TGCGCCAGCAGCCAAGCGTCAGGACAGGGTGGCAATCAGCCCCAGCATTTT. The V and J genes are TRBV4-1 and TRBJ1-5, with TRBD1 identical over 8 bases. CDR1 MGHRA and CDR2 YSYEKL come from the germline V gene. The CDR3 runs to 17 residues. Trimming took 1 base from V and 2 from J; bases not matched to a gene: 7.

This chain links TRBV28 with TRBJ1-1, with D unresolved. Trimming cost V 6 bases and J 0 bases, with 11 bases left between them. The CDR3 runs 14 residues. CDR1 and CDR2 from the germline V gene are MDHEN and SYDVKM. The CDR3 nucleotides read TGTGCCAGCAGCACGATCCTCTTGAACACTGAAGCTTTCTTT. As protein: CASSTILLNTEAFF.

This clone was detected only once. The CDR3 reads CAWSVKTSSGSPLHF. The CDR3 DNA reads as TGTGCCTGGAGTGTTAAGACAAGCTCTGGTTCACCCCTCCACTTT. The chain combines TRBV30 with TRBJ1-6; D unresolved. The CDR3 loop spans 15 amino acids. Trimming cost V 0 bases and J 9 bases, with 15 bases left between them. CDR1 is GTSNPN, CDR2 SVGIG, per germline (reference sequence).

This chain uses TRBV18 with TRBJ2-2, with D possibly matching TRBD1 (6 bases). The ends were cut back, 6 bases at V and 4 bases at J, with 12 bases in the middle. This CDR3 contains 14 residues. From germline, CDR1 is KGHSH and CDR2 LQKENI. CDR3 DNA sequence: TGTGCCAGCTCTACCTCAGGGGTCACCGGGGAGCTGTTTTTT. This translates into CASSTSGVTGELFF.

The chain employs TRBV7-9 and TRBJ2-1; D ambiguous. The V end was cut by 5 bases, the J end by 5 bases, with 16 bases between. CDR1 is SEHNR, CDR2 FQNEAQ, per germline (reference sequence). CDR3 length equals 15 residues. The CDR3 reads CASSPRLSGNNEQFF. In DNA, the CDR3 is TGTGCCAGCAGCCCCCGACTCTCCGGTAACAATGAGCAGTTCTTC.

This chain uses TRBV6-4 with TRBJ2-3; no clear D gene. CDR1 and CDR2 (germline): MRHNA, SNTAGT. The germline V and J ends were trimmed by 4 bases and 8 bases, with 16 bases remaining between them. The CDR3 contains 14 residues. In nucleotides, the CDR3 is TGTGCCAGCAGTGGGGGAAGCCTGTCTCGTACGCAGTATTTT. Encoded protein: CASSGGSLSRTQYF.

The rearrangement links TRBV19 to TRBJ2-7; TRBD1 agrees at 9 bases. Germline V gene sequence: CDR1 LNHDA, CDR2 SQIVND (reference sequence). V trimming: 8 bases; J trimming: 7 bases; junction bases outside the gene matches: 12. The CDR3 runs to 14 residues. Here the CDR3 DNA reads TGTGCCAGTGGCCCCGGACAGGGGACAGGGGAGCAGTACTTC. This translates into CASGPGQGTGEQYF.

V usage is TRBV4-3 and J usage is TRBJ2-7, with 8 bases that match TRBD1. Germline assignment: CDR1 LGHNA and CDR2 YSLEER. Losses at the gene ends were 0 bases for V and 7 bases for J; bases not matched to a gene: 5. CDR3 size: 14 residues. The CDR3 here is CASSQDQGAWEQYF. DNA for the CDR3: TGCGCCAGCAGCCAAGACCAGGGGGCCTGGGAGCAGTACTTC.

This clone showed up just once. The chain links TRBV27 to TRBJ2-7, with TRBD1 matching over 10 bases. V dropped 6 bases and J dropped 1; count of bases not matched to a gene: 3. CDR3 length equals 14 residues. Germline V gene lookup returns CDR1 MNHEY and CDR2 SMNVEV (reference sequence). The CDR3 is CASRPGQGSYEQYF. In DNA form, the CDR3 reads TGTGCCAGCAGACCGGGACAGGGGTCCTACGAGCAGTACTTC.

The gene calls are TRBV19 and TRBJ1-2; perhaps TRBD1 as D (5 bases). CDR1 LNHDA and CDR2 SQIVND come from the germline V gene (reference sequence). CDR3 length equals 15 residues. The V end was cut by 6 bases, the J end by 5 bases, with 19 bases between. CDR3 residues: CASRSGRGASYGYTF. In DNA form, the CDR3 reads TGTGCCAGTAGGAGCGGGAGAGGGGCCAGTTATGGCTACACCTTC.

The chain is built from TRBV4-2 and TRBJ1-2; the D gene is possibly TRBD1 (6 bases). Trimming removed 0 bases from V and 8 bases from J, with 19 bases in between. The CDR3 is 16 residues long. Germline values: CDR1 LGHNA, CDR2 YNFKEQ. CDR3 amino acids: CASSQDSGRGHWGYTF. The CDR3 coding sequence is TGTGCCAGCAGCCAAGATTCGGGCCGGGGGCACTGGGGCTACACCTTC.

The chain employs TRBV4-3 and TRBJ1-1, with 9 bases fitting TRBD1. The germline V gene has CDR1 LGHNA and CDR2 YSLEER. V lost 1 base and J lost 3; bases outside the gene matches: 3. This CDR3 has 15 amino acids. This CDR3 reads CASSQVTGGHTEAFF. The CDR3 nucleotides are TGCGCCAGCAGCCAAGTGACAGGGGGACACACTGAAGCTTTCTTT.